These T cell receptor beta chains were read from a single sample in a study of T cell repertoires in cytomegalovirus infection. TCRdb recomputed calls from the reads with MiXCR, one row per CDR3 protein. The sample yields 200,000 to 250,000 distinct CDR3 sequences, roughly two fifths seen once. No antigen is known for these receptors. Material: CD8+ T cells from cultured PBMCs, obtained from culture after CMV antigen stimulation. These TCRs come from a human donor in good health (CMV status not recorded). Some clones in this sample may be carry-over from other donors' samples. The CDR3 runs from the conserved cysteine through the conserved F or W. The D gene is left open where the match is weak. Expanded clones are given a class, and other clones once, few, many or no size at all.

.,TRBV19,few,TRBJ1-5,TGTGCCAGTAGTGTAACCGGACACTCCAATCAGCCCCAGCATTTT,CASSVTGHSNQPQHF
.,TRBV7-2,many,TRBJ2-7,TGTGCCAGCAGCTTAGCCGCAGAGATCTACGAGCAGTACTTC,CASSLAAEIYEQYF
TRBD2,TRBV28,.,TRBJ2-7,TGTGCCAGCAGTTCTAGCGGGGGGTTCTCCTACGAGCAGTACTTC,CASSSSGGFSYEQYF
.,TRBV11-2,.,TRBJ1-5,TGTGCCAGCAGCTTAAGGGGGGAGGACAATCAGCCCCAGCATTTT,CASSLRGEDNQPQHF
.,TRBV11-2,.,TRBJ2-1,TGTGCCAGCAGCCCTAGGCCGGGGGGCAGCCATGAGCAGTTCTTC,CASSPRPGGSHEQFF
.,TRBV7-1,few,TRBJ2-7,TGTGCCAGCAGCACGGACGTAACCTACGAGCAGTACTTC,CASSTDVTYEQYF
TRBD2,TRBV7-3,.,TRBJ2-1,TGTGCCAGCAGCTTAAAGGGCGGGCGGGGGAATGAGCAGTTCTTC,CASSLKGGRGNEQFF
TRBD2,TRBV20-1,few,TRBJ2-1,TGCAGTGCCAGGACTAGCGGGAGTATCGATGAGCAGTTCTTC,CSARTSGSIDEQFF
TRBD2,TRBV7-9,few,TRBJ2-1,TGTGCCAGCAGCCCTCCAGGTAGCGGGAGGAACAATGAGCAGTTCTTC,CASSPPGSGRNNEQFF
.,TRBV7-6,many,TRBJ2-7,TGTGCCAGCAGCCCCCCAGGGTTCCGCCTGTGGGGCGAGCAGTACTTC,CASSPPGFRLWGEQYF
.,TRBV6-1,.,TRBJ2-3,TGTGCAAGCAGTGGCAGGACTAAACTTCTATTAGGCACAGATACGCAGTATTTT,CASSGRTKLLLGTDTQYF
TRBD1,TRBV24-1,.,TRBJ2-1,TGTGCCACCAGTGAACCCTTAATCCGGGACAGTTCTTACAATGAGCAGTTCTTC,CATSEPLIRDSSYNEQFF
.,TRBV7-3,many,TRBJ2-3,TGTGCCAGCAGCCCGGGCCCTAGTGATGCAGATACGCAGTATTTT,CASSPGPSDADTQYF
.,TRBV9,few,TRBJ2-2,TGTGCCAGCAGCGTAGTTGAGGGGGGGCGCACCGGGGAGCTGTTTTTT,CASSVVEGGRTGELFF
.,TRBV6-5,few,TRBJ2-2,TGTGCCAGCAGTTACGAGAGGGGCGGCACCGGGGAGCTGTTTTTT,CASSYERGGTGELFF
.,TRBV18,.,TRBJ2-5,TGTGCCAGCTCACCCCCCGGACACGAGACCCAGTACTTC,CASSPPGHETQYF
.,TRBV7-2,.,TRBJ1-3,TGTGCCAGCAGCTTAGACGGACGGCTCTCTGGAAACACCATATATTTT,CASSLDGRLSGNTIYF
.,TRBV7-9,.,TRBJ1-5,TGTGCCGTTGGGGGGATCTCGCCCCAGCATTTT,CAVGGISPQHF
TRBD2,TRBV2,few,TRBJ2-5,TGTGCCAGCAGTAACCCCCGGACTAGCGGGGCTCAAGAGACCCAGTACTTC,CASSNPRTSGAQETQYF
.,TRBV9,many,TRBJ2-3,TGTGCCAGCAGCCCGTTGGGGACTAGCACAGATACGCAGTATTTT,CASSPLGTSTDTQYF
.,TRBV2,.,TRBJ2-6,TGTGCCAGCAGAGGGGGAAGGGTCGCGGGGGCCAACGTCCTGACTTTC,CASRGGRVAGANVLTF
.,TRBV7-4,few,TRBJ1-5,TGTGCCAGCCCTAGAGTGCCCCAGCATTTT,CASPRVPQHF
.,TRBV28,.,TRBJ2-6,TGTGCCAGCAGTCCCCCAGTATCGGGGGCCAACGTCCTGACTTTC,CASSPPVSGANVLTF
.,TRBV18,.,TRBJ2-2,TGTGCCAGCTCACCACCCGGACAGAGTAACACCGGGGAGCTGTTTTTT,CASSPPGQSNTGELFF
.,TRBV10-3,.,TRBJ2-7,TGTGCCATCAGTGAGAAGGGGGGGTCGGTCGAGCAGTACTTC,CAISEKGGSVEQYF
TRBD2,TRBV7-3,many,TRBJ2-1,TGTGCCAGCAGCTTAATATTAGCGGGAGGCCCGAGCTCCTACAATGAGCAGTTCTTC,CASSLILAGGPSSYNEQFF
.,TRBV3-1,.,TRBJ1-1,TGTGCCAGCAGCCAAGATATACATGTGAACACTGAAGCTTTCTTT,CASSQDIHVNTEAFF
TRBD1,TRBV28,few,TRBJ2-7,TGTGCCAGCAGTCCCCGGACAGGGACGGTGAGAAACGAGCAGTACTTC,CASSPRTGTVRNEQYF
.,TRBV12-3/TRBV12-4,many,TRBJ1-1,TGTGCCAGCAGTTTGCGCCGGGGGATGAACACTGAAGCTTTCTTT,CASSLRRGMNTEAFF
TRBD2,TRBV11-3,.,TRBJ2-3,TGTGCCAGCAGCTTCGTAGCGGGGGGCACAGATACGCAGTATTTT,CASSFVAGGTDTQYF
.,TRBV7-2,many,TRBJ2-3,TGTGCCAGCAGCTTGAGCAGGTCATTGTTAGATACGCAGTATTTT,CASSLSRSLLDTQYF
.,TRBV27,.,TRBJ1-2,TGTGCCAGCAGTTTGAGGGGGGCAGCCTATGGCTACACCTTC,CASSLRGAAYGYTF
.,TRBV5-3,.,TRBJ2-1,TGTGCCAGCAGCGCGGTACCGACAGGTCGGGAGCAGTTCTTC,CASSAVPTGREQFF
TRBD1,TRBV13,.,TRBJ1-1,TGTGCCAGCAGCTCTCGGACAGGGGGCGGCCCTGAAGCTTTCTTT,CASSSRTGGGPEAFF
.,TRBV20-1,.,TRBJ2-4,TGCAGTGCTAGCAATCGGGCAACCAAAAACATTCAGTACTTC,CSASNRATKNIQYF
.,TRBV20-1,.,TRBJ1-2,TGCAGTGCTAGAGTGGGCGGGAACTATGGCTACACCTTC,CSARVGGNYGYTF
TRBD1,TRBV5-1,.,TRBJ1-2,TGCGCCGGTGGGACAGGGCAAACCTATGGCTACACCTTC,CAGGTGQTYGYTF
.,TRBV20-1,.,TRBJ2-7,TGCAGTGCCGGGAGCTCCTACGAGCAGTACTTC,CSAGSSYEQYF
TRBD2,TRBV27,.,TRBJ2-7,TGTGCCAGCAGTTCCCCGACTAGCGGGGACCCCTACGAGCAGTACTTC,CASSSPTSGDPYEQYF
TRBD1,TRBV18,.,TRBJ2-1,TGTGCAAGCTCCCAGATCGACAGGGGGCACTACAATGAGCAGTTCTTC,CASSQIDRGHYNEQFF
.,TRBV11-2,.,TRBJ1-1,TGTGCCAGCACCCCCTGGAAGGGTTACACTGAAGCTTTCTTT,CASTPWKGYTEAFF